The 32 T cell receptor beta chains given below trace back to one sample, sequenced in a study of T cell responses to AZD1222 COVID-19 vaccine. Clones were read by immunoSEQ multiplex PCR, and TCRdb kept only the in-frame ones, dropping some. The table lists 110,000 or so clones, 89% of them singletons. The sample in question was peripheral blood, obtained 28 days after the second AZD1222 dose. The receptors shown here come from an adult who received the AZD1222 COVID-19 vaccine.

This clone has a handful of counts. This chain links TRBV11-2 with TRBJ1-6, with D hard to call. The CDR3 spans 12 residues. The V and J ends lost 3 bases and 10 bases respectively, with 7 bases between them. Germline V gene lookup returns CDR1 SGHAT and CDR2 FQNNGV. CDR3 sequence reads: CASSLSRSPLHF. CDR3 coding DNA: TGTGCCAGCAGCTTGTCGAGGTCACCCCTCCACTTT.

This chain links TRBV6-5 with TRBJ1-1, with D uncertain. From germline, CDR1 is MNHEY and CDR2 SVGAGI. Trimming took off 7 bases at V and 1 base at J, with 10 bases between the two ends. This CDR3 comprises 13 residues. In DNA, the CDR3 is TGTGCCAGCAAACGGAGGGAGAACACTGAAGCTTTCTTT. Translated, it gives CASKRRENTEAFF.

The V call is TRBV18, the J call TRBJ1-4, with 7 positions matching TRBD1. The CDR3 is 17 amino acids. Germline CDR1 KGHSH, CDR2 LQKENI. CDR3 nucleotides: TGTCCCCGCTGCCCTGACAGGGCCCCTGCAACTAATGAAAAACTGTTTTTT. Its protein product is CPRCPDRAPATNEKLFF.

V gene TRBV7-2 combines with J gene TRBJ2-5; D possibly uses TRBD1 or TRBD2 (5 bases each). Trimming stripped 1 base from V and 5 bases from J, with 11 bases between. The CDR3 is 14 residues long. Germline loops: CDR1 SGHTA, CDR2 FQGNSA. Written as DNA, the CDR3 is TGTGCCAGCAGCTTAGGGGGATGGGGGGAGACCCAGTACTTC. Its protein product is CASSLGGWGETQYF.

This clone showed up just once. This chain joins TRBV7-2 and TRBJ2-1; D possibly uses TRBD1 or TRBD2 (5 bases each). The CDR3 is 14 residues long. Germline V gene sequence: CDR1 SGHTA, CDR2 FQGNSA. V dropped 1 base and J dropped 10 bases, with 14 bases sitting between them. The CDR3 loop reads CASSLVPLGTEQFF. CDR3 in DNA: TGTGCCAGCAGCTTAGTGCCGCTCGGGACCGAGCAGTTCTTC. Full variable domain (rest looked up from reference TRBV7-2 and TRBJ2-1): GAGVSQSPSNKVTEKGKDVELRCDPISGHTALYWYRQSLGQGLEFLIYFQGNSAPDKSGLPSDRFSAERTGGSVSTLTIQRTQQEDSAVYLCASSLVPLGTEQFFGPGTRLTVL.

The J gene is TRBJ2-5, the V gene TRBV10-1; the D is unclear. This CDR3 region has 12 residues. Trimming shortened V by 3 bases and J by 4 bases, and 6 bases separated the two germline ends. Germline CDR1 and CDR2: WNHNN and SYGVQD (reference sequence). The CDR3 bases are TGCGCCAGCAGTGAAGGGCCAGAGACCCAGTACTTC. Translation gives CASSEGPETQYF.

The chain is built from TRBV6-5 and TRBJ2-5, with 10 bases fitting TRBD1. V dropped 8 bases and J dropped 5; count of bases not matched to a gene: 11. This CDR3 has 15 residues. The germline V gene encodes CDR1 MNHEY and CDR2 SVGAGI. The CDR3 DNA sequence: TGTGCCAGCCGTCCTGTGACAGGGGGCTCGGAGACCCAGTACTTC. Its translation is CASRPVTGGSETQYF.

This chain joins TRBV4-2 and TRBJ1-1; 11 positions agree with TRBD1. Germline assignment: CDR1 LGHNA and CDR2 YNFKEQ. CDR3 size: 17 residues. The ends lost 0 bases at V and 0 bases at J; junction bases unmatched: 3. CDR3 sequence: CASSQDWGQGVNTEAFF. The CDR3 DNA sequence: TGTGCCAGCAGCCAAGATTGGGGACAGGGGGTGAACACTGAAGCTTTCTTT.

The chain employs TRBV6-6 and TRBJ1-1, with unresolved D. V lost 6 bases to trimming and J lost 5 bases, with 13 bases between them. There are 13 residues in the CDR3. Per the germline V gene, CDR1 is MNHNY and CDR2 is SVGAGI (reference sequence). The CDR3 region is CASSQSPWTEAFF. The CDR3 bases are TGTGCCAGCAGCCAGAGTCCGTGGACTGAAGCTTTCTTT.

This chain links TRBV19 with TRBJ2-2; 10 bases fit TRBD1. J lost 6 bases, V lost 4 bases, and 5 bases had no gene match. CDR1 LNHDA and CDR2 SQIVND come from the germline V gene (reference sequence). The length of the CDR3 is 15 residues. Written as DNA, the CDR3 is TGTGCCAGTAGTAATCTGACAGGGGGCTCCGGGGAGCTGTTTTTT. It translates to CASSNLTGGSGELFF.

The CDR3 loop is CASSLVGVQTYEQYF. DNA for the CDR3: TGCGCCAGCAGCTTGGTAGGGGTACAAACCTACGAGCAGTACTTC. The rearrangement uses TRBV5-1 and TRBJ2-7; a weak D match, TRBD1 (5 bases). Germline loops: CDR1 SGHRS, CDR2 YFSETQ. The CDR3 has 15 residues. V shed 0 bases and J shed 2 bases, with 12 bases lying between them.

This chain joins TRBV5-8 and TRBJ2-1, with a weak D call TRBD2 (6 bases). Germline CDR1 SGHTS, CDR2 YDEGEE. CDR3 length equals 18 residues. Deletions cut 0 bases from V and 0 bases from J, with 16 bases between. The CDR3 here is CASSLVASEPSSYNEQFF. In DNA form, the CDR3 reads TGTGCCAGCAGCTTGGTGGCTAGCGAGCCCAGCTCCTACAATGAGCAGTTCTTC.

The sample holds one count of this clone. The chain employs TRBV28 and TRBJ1-5; 10 positions match TRBD1. The CDR3 length is 16 residues. After removal of 7 bases from V and 5 bases from J, the junction contained 11 bases not matched to a gene. Germline loops: CDR1 MDHEN, CDR2 SYDVKM. The CDR3 region is CASTSDRGHLDQPQHF. Written as DNA, the CDR3 is TGTGCCAGCACCTCCGACAGGGGGCACCTGGATCAGCCCCAGCATTTT.

The V and J genes are TRBV10-1 and TRBJ2-7, with TRBD1 identical over 8 bases. There are 14 residues in the CDR3. V gave up 4 bases and J gave up 9 bases; unmatched junction bases: 11. Germline CDR1 WNHNN, CDR2 SYGVQD (reference sequence). The CDR3 nucleotides read TGCGCCAGCAGTGCGGGGACAGGTCTCCGGGGGCAGTACTTC. Translation gives CASSAGTGLRGQYF.

The chain combines TRBV7-2 with TRBJ1-1; D is perhaps TRBD1 (5 bases). Germline V lookup: CDR1 SGHTA, CDR2 FQGNSA. This CDR3 has 14 residues. The ends were cut back, 3 bases at V and 0 bases at J, with 8 bases in the middle. In nucleotides, the CDR3 is TGTGCCAGCAGCTTTCAGGGCCTGAACACTGAAGCTTTCTTT. It specifies CASSFQGLNTEAFF. Complete variable domain (other parts from reference TRBV7-2 and TRBJ1-1): GAGVSQSPSNKVTEKGKDVELRCDPISGHTALYWYRQSLGQGLEFLIYFQGNSAPDKSGLPSDRFSAERTGGSVSTLTIQRTQQEDSAVYLCASSFQGLNTEAFFGQGTRLTVV.

The CDR3 sequence is CASRPGQGGHEKLFF. Here the CDR3 DNA reads TGTGCCAGCAGGCCCGGACAGGGAGGGCATGAAAAACTGTTTTTT. The V call is TRBV7-9, the J call TRBJ1-4; 8 positions match TRBD1. V dropped 6 bases and J dropped 6; count of bases not matched to a gene: 9. CDR1 and CDR2 (germline): SEHNR, FQNEAQ (reference sequence). There are 15 residues in the CDR3.

This clone has a handful of counts. This chain uses TRBV18 with TRBJ2-7; 8 bases map to TRBD1. V shed 4 bases and J 2 bases; nucleotides not matched to a gene: 1. Per germline, CDR1 KGHSH and CDR2 LQKENI. The CDR3 is 13 amino acids. The CDR3 protein is CASSRTGTYEQYF. The DNA of the CDR3 is TGTGCCAGCTCACGGACAGGGACCTACGAGCAGTACTTC.

The chain has TRBV18 and TRBJ1-5; D remains ambiguous. Germline V gene data show CDR1 as KGHSH and CDR2 as LQKENI. CDR3 size: 14 residues. V lost 3 bases and J lost 6, with 12 bases in between. The CDR3 DNA sequence: TGTGCCAGCTCACCTTCGCTATCAGGTCAGCCCCAGCATTTT. It specifies CASSPSLSGQPQHF.

The J gene is TRBJ2-1, the V gene TRBV10-3; D possibly uses TRBD1 or TRBD2 (5 bases each). Germline assignment: CDR1 ENHRY and CDR2 SYGVKD. CDR3 length equals 13 residues. V was pared by 3 bases and J by 11 bases, with 14 bases between. The CDR3 bases are TGTGCCATCAGTGAAAGGTCGCCGGGGCAGCAGTTCTTC. Protein sequence: CAISERSPGQQFF.

The rearrangement links TRBV28 to TRBJ1-2; D remains unclear. The CDR3 sequence is 14 residues long. Trimming stripped 6 bases from V and 2 bases from J, with 13 bases between. CDR1 is MDHEN, CDR2 SYDVKM, per germline. The CDR3 region is CASRIDGRNYGYTF. The DNA of the CDR3 is TGTGCCAGCAGAATCGACGGGCGGAACTATGGCTACACCTTC.

The CDR3 sequence is CASSSTLIQGLDGYTF. The CDR3, as DNA: TGTGCCAGCAGCTCCACCTTAATACAGGGGCTGGATGGCTACACCTTC. This rearrangement joins TRBV7-9 to TRBJ1-2; 7 positions match TRBD1. CDR1 is SEHNR, CDR2 FQNEAQ, per germline (reference sequence). The CDR3 spans 16 residues. The V gene end was trimmed by 4 bases and the J gene end by 6 bases; junction bases not matched to a gene: 14.

The CDR3 here is CATMGSYNSPLHF. The CDR3 region has the DNA TGTGCCACCATGGGCTCCTATAATTCACCCCTCCACTTT. The J gene is TRBJ1-6, the V gene TRBV28; D uncertain. Germline CDR1 MDHEN, CDR2 SYDVKM. V lost 10 bases to trimming and J lost 0 bases, with 7 bases between them. This CDR3 spans 13 amino acids. Full variable domain (remainder filled in from reference TRBV28 and TRBJ1-6): DVKVTQSSRYLVKRTGEKVFLECVQDMDHENMFWYRQDPGLGLRLIYFSYDVKMKEKGDIPEGYSVSREKKERFSLILESASTNQTSMYLCATMGSYNSPLHFGNGTRLTVT.

V usage is TRBV19 and J usage is TRBJ2-1, with a tentative D call TRBD2 (5 bases). Germline V CDR1 and CDR2: LNHDA, SQIVND (reference sequence). The CDR3 extends over 13 amino acids. The ends were cut back, 7 bases at V and 5 bases at J, with 12 bases in the middle. Written as DNA, the CDR3 is TGTGCCAGTAATCGGGGTAACGACAATGAGCAGTTCTTC. It encodes CASNRGNDNEQFF. The full variable domain, in which reference TRBV19 and TRBJ2-1 provide the parts outside the CDR3, is DGGITQSPKYLFRKEGQNVTLSCEQNLNHDAMYWYRQDPGQGLRLIYYSQIVNDFQKGDIAEGYSVSREKKESFPLTVTSAQKNPTAFYLCASNRGNDNEQFFGPGTRLTVL.

This clone has just one count. The chain combines TRBV27 with TRBJ2-5; 7 bases match TRBD2. The CDR3 has 14 residues. Per germline, CDR1 MNHEY and CDR2 SMNVEV (reference sequence). Germline trimming cut 6 bases from V and 3 bases from J; bases unmatched to any gene: 7. The CDR3, as DNA: TGTGCCAGCAGAGCCACTAGCGAAAAAGAGACCCAGTACTTC. Protein: CASRATSEKETQYF.

The chain couples TRBV6-4 to TRBJ2-3; no clear D. CDR3 size: 15 residues. Germline CDR1 is MRHNA and CDR2 is SNTAGT. V shed 2 bases and J shed 10 bases, with 19 bases lying between them. CDR3 amino acids: CASSDRPGSDSAQYF. Here the CDR3 DNA reads TGTGCCAGCAGTGACCGACCCGGGTCAGATTCGGCGCAGTATTTT.

The V and J genes are TRBV28 and TRBJ1-5; D is undetermined. Trimming removed 3 bases at V and 0 bases at J, with 18 bases between. CDR3 length equals 18 residues. CDR1 and CDR2 (germline): MDHEN, SYDVKM. The CDR3 spells CASSFVGGSGYSNQPQHF. In DNA form, the CDR3 reads TGTGCCAGCAGTTTTGTGGGTGGCTCGGGGTATAGCAATCAGCCCCAGCATTTT.

This chain joins TRBV9 and TRBJ2-7; D might be TRBD2 (6 bases). V lost 0 bases and J lost 6, with 16 bases in between. The germline CDR1 and CDR2 sequences are SGDLS and YYNGEE. This CDR3 has 15 amino acids. For the CDR3, the DNA is TGTGCCAGCAGCGTAGTCCCGGAGGGGCCCGCCGAGCAGTACTTC. It translates to CASSVVPEGPAEQYF. Together with reference TRBV9 and TRBJ2-7, the CDR3 gives the full variable domain: DSGVTQTPKHLITATGQRVTLRCSPRSGDLSVYWYQQSLDQGLQFLIQYYNGEERAKGNILERFSAQQFPDLHSELNLSSLELGDSALYFCASSVVPEGPAEQYFGPGTRLTVT.

V and J are TRBV18 and TRBJ2-6, with D unclear. The CDR3 covers 16 residues. V lost 0 bases and J 0 bases, leaving 6 bases between the germline ends. Germline assignment: CDR1 KGHSH and CDR2 LQKENI. CDR3 amino acids: CASSPPANSGANVLTF. DNA of the CDR3: TGTGCCAGCTCACCACCGGCGAACTCTGGGGCCAACGTCCTGACTTTC.

This rearrangement joins TRBV6-5 to TRBJ1-6, with D hard to call. The CDR3 has 14 residues. Germline CDR1 is MNHEY and CDR2 is SVGAGI. With 2 bases removed from V and 8 bases from J, the gap between germline ends came to 10 bases. In nucleotides, the CDR3 is TGTGCCAGCAGTTACAGCCGTTTCGATTCACCCCTCCACTTT. Residues: CASSYSRFDSPLHF.

The chain has TRBV20-1 and TRBJ2-7; 9 bases line up with TRBD2. Germline V lookup: CDR1 DFQATT, CDR2 SNEGSKA (reference sequence). The V gene end was trimmed by 4 bases and the J gene end by 3 bases; junction bases not matched to a gene: 7. This CDR3 spans 14 amino acids. Here the CDR3 reads CSAIDLAGFYEQYF. The CDR3 nucleotides read TGCAGTGCTATTGACCTAGCGGGGTTCTACGAGCAGTACTTC.

The V call is TRBV11-2, the J call TRBJ2-7, with D possibly matching TRBD1 (6 bases). Germline CDR1 is SGHAT and CDR2 is FQNNGV. This CDR3 spans 14 amino acids. Trimming cost V 6 bases and J 7 bases, with 19 bases left between them. The CDR3 loop reads CASSLTTGPEEQYF. The CDR3 DNA sequence: TGTGCCAGCAGTCTCACGACAGGTCCCGAGGAGCAGTACTTC.

The chain employs TRBV19 and TRBJ2-7; 9 bases are shared with TRBD2. The germline CDR1 and CDR2 sequences are LNHDA and SQIVND (reference sequence). The CDR3 contains 17 residues. Trimming removed 5 bases from V and 4 bases from J; junction bases left unmatched: 15. CDR3 loop: CASSLRVAGVRRYEQYF. CDR3 nucleotides: TGTGCCAGTAGTCTCCGGGTAGCGGGAGTTCGAAGGTACGAGCAGTACTTC.